This is a list of T cell receptor beta chains from one sample in a study of CD8+ T cells in alopecia areata. Sequencing used immunoSEQ multiplex PCR; TCRdb keeps in-frame clones, though not all of them. Here the sample spans 150,000 or so clones, 45% to 60% being singletons. The sample comprised CD4+ T cells sorted from blood. These receptors were collected from a human donor with alopecia areata. Each CDR3 is given with its conserved first and last residue. Each record gives: D gene, clone size, J gene, V gene, CDR3 DNA, CDR3 protein. D genes are given only for firm matches. Some rows have no size entry. The others give once, few or many, or a class for an expanded clone.

>-|-|TRBJ2-7|TRBV5-1
TGCGCCAGCAGCGGCGCCCCGGGGGCCGAGCAGTACTTC
CASSGAPGAEQYF
>-|few|TRBJ2-1|TRBV5-1
TGCGCCAGCAGCTGGGACCGTCCACCGGGGACGGGACATGAGCAGTTCTTC
CASSWDRPPGTGHEQFF
>-|few|TRBJ2-1|TRBV19
TGTGCCAGTGGGCAGGGAGCCGTATACAATGAGCAGTTCTTC
CASGQGAVYNEQFF
>TRBD2|-|TRBJ2-1|TRBV5-1
TGCGCCAGCAGCTTGAGACTAGCAGCCTACAATGAGCAGTTCTTC
CASSLRLAAYNEQFF
>TRBD2|-|TRBJ2-7|TRBV28
TGTGCCAGCAGTGGACTAGCGGGGGCGGCCGAGCAGTACTTC
CASSGLAGAAEQYF
>TRBD1|-|TRBJ1-2|TRBV6-5
TGTGCCAGCAGTACCCCGGGACAGGGAGGCTTTGGCTACACCTTC
CASSTPGQGGFGYTF
>-|-|TRBJ2-7|TRBV27
TGTGCCAGCAGTTTAACCGGGCGGGCGCATTACGAGCAGTACTTC
CASSLTGRAHYEQYF
>-|few|TRBJ2-5|TRBV29-1
TGCAGCGTCGCCTCGAATCCTCGGGAGACCCAGTACTTC
CSVASNPRETQYF
>TRBD2|once|TRBJ2-3|TRBV11-2
TGTGCCAGCAGCCGTAGCGGGACTGTAGATACGCAGTATTTT
CASSRSGTVDTQYF
>-|-|TRBJ2-5|TRBV4-1
TGCGCCAGCAGCCACGAGGAGTGGGAGACCCAGTACTTC
CASSHEEWETQYF
>-|-|TRBJ1-2|TRBV27
TGTGCCAGCAGTCGAGGTGACCGACGATTGAACTATGGCTACACCTTC
CASSRGDRRLNYGYTF
>-|few|TRBJ2-5|TRBV5-1
TGCGCCAGCAGCTTGGGGCTCTTCGGACCTCGGGACACCCTGGGAGAGACCCAGTACTTC
CASSLGLFGPRDTLGETQYF
>-|-|TRBJ1-1|TRBV18
TGTGCCAGCTCACAGACAGGTAGCCAGACCCTTGAAGCTTTCTTT
CASSQTGSQTLEAFF
>-|-|TRBJ2-3|TRBV30
TGTGCCTGGAGTGTACCCGATACGCAGTATTTT
CAWSVPDTQYF
>TRBD2|-|TRBJ2-5|TRBV7-2
TGTGCCAGCAGCTTACGGCTAGCGGGAGTGGAGACCCAGTACTTC
CASSLRLAGVETQYF
>-|-|TRBJ2-1|TRBV2
TGTGCCAGCAGTGAAGAAGGCCCGCGGGTCTCCTACAATGAGCAGTTCTTC
CASSEEGPRVSYNEQFF
>-|few|TRBJ2-1|TRBV19
TGTGCCAGTAGGGAAAGCACTTACAATGAGCAGTTCTTC
CASRESTYNEQFF
>-|-|TRBJ2-7|TRBV7-2
TGTGCCAGCAGCTTACCGGCCCTACCCTACGAGCAGTACTTC
CASSLPALPYEQYF
>-|-|TRBJ2-1|TRBV7-3
TGTGCCAGCAGCTTACGTCCAAATGAGCAGTTCTTC
CASSLRPNEQFF
>-|-|TRBJ2-3|TRBV5-1
TGCGCCAGCAGCTTGGACAGTACTAGCACAGATACGCAGTATTTT
CASSLDSTSTDTQYF
>TRBD2|once|TRBJ2-1|TRBV29-1
TGCAGCGTTCAACGACGCCTAGCGGGCGAGCAGTTCTTC
CSVQRRLAGEQFF
>TRBD1|-|TRBJ2-1|TRBV18
TGTGCCAGCTCCAAGGACAGGGGTTCCTACAATGAGCAGTTCTTC
CASSKDRGSYNEQFF
>-|-|TRBJ2-7|TRBV6-6
TGTGCCAGCAGCTCGGGGTCCCTGAGCTCCTACGAGCAGTACTTC
CASSSGSLSSYEQYF
>TRBD2|-|TRBJ2-2|TRBV7-9
TGTGCCAGCAGCTCAGCGGGGCCGGACACCGGGGAGCTGTTTTTT
CASSSAGPDTGELFF
>-|-|TRBJ2-2|TRBV13
TGTGCCAGCAGCCCATCCCGCGACAGGTCGAACACCGGGGAGCTGTTTTTT
CASSPSRDRSNTGELFF
>-|few|TRBJ2-3|TRBV4-1
TGCGCCAGCAGCCACCCGGGCGCCACGCATACGCAGTATTTT
CASSHPGATHTQYF
>TRBD2|few|TRBJ2-1|TRBV29-1
TGCAGCGTCCAACGAAGACTAGCGGGTTCGGGCGAGCAGTTCTTC
CSVQRRLAGSGEQFF
>TRBD1|-|TRBJ1-1|TRBV5-1
TGCGCCAGCAGGTATTGGACAGGGTCGATGAACACTGAAGCTTTCTTT
CASRYWTGSMNTEAFF
>-|-|TRBJ2-2|TRBV5-1
TGCGCCAGCAGCCTTGAGACAACTCCTAACGGGGAGCTGTTTTTT
CASSLETTPNGELFF
>-|-|TRBJ1-5|TRBV23-1
TGCGCCAGCAGTCGAGGGACTCAGCCCCAGCATTTT
CASSRGTQPQHF
>TRBD1|once|TRBJ1-1|TRBV27
TGTGCCAGCAGTTGGGAGAGGGGGCGTACTGAAGCTTTCTTT
CASSWERGRTEAFF
>-|few|TRBJ2-7|TRBV29-1
TGCAGCGTTGCTGTAGGGTCCTACGAGCAGTACTTC
CSVAVGSYEQYF
>TRBD2|few|TRBJ2-3|TRBV29-1
TGCAGCGTTGAAGGGACTAGCGGGAGGTATTTT
CSVEGTSGRYF
>TRBD2|-|TRBJ2-1|TRBV29-1
TGCAGCGTAGTAGCGGGAATCGATGAGCAGTTCTTC
CSVVAGIDEQFF
>-|once|TRBJ1-3|TRBV29-1
TGCAGCGTTCGACACAGCTCTGGAAACACCATATATTTT
CSVRHSSGNTIYF
>TRBD1|-|TRBJ1-1|TRBV29-1
TGCAGCGTGCGCATTCCACGGAGGGACAGGGGGGCGACTGAAGCTTTCTTT
CSVRIPRRDRGATEAFF
>-|-|TRBJ1-2|TRBV28
TGTGCCAGCAGTGGGTCGGGATCTGGCTACACCTTC
CASSGSGSGYTF
>-|-|TRBJ1-4|TRBV5-1
TGCGCCAGCAGCTCTAGTACAACTAATGAAAAACTGTTTTTT
CASSSSTTNEKLFF
>-|-|TRBJ2-2|TRBV6-1
TGTGCCAGCAGTTTCAGGACCGGTTCCGGGGAGCTGTTTTTT
CASSFRTGSGELFF
>TRBD2|-|TRBJ2-3|TRBV29-1
TGCAGCGTTGAAGTCGGGACTAACACAGATACGCAGTATTTT
CSVEVGTNTDTQYF
>-|-|TRBJ2-1|TRBV27
TGTGCCAGCAGGAAGATAAATGAGCAGTTCTTC
CASRKINEQFF
>-|few|TRBJ1-2|TRBV30
TGTGCCTGGAGCAGTACTGGGACCCCACGCTACACCTTC
CAWSSTGTPRYTF
>-|-|TRBJ2-3|TRBV29-1
TGCAGCGTTGGAATCCTTTCGCGGGCAGATACGCAGTATTTT
CSVGILSRADTQYF
>-|once|TRBJ2-1|TRBV29-1
TGCAGCGTTTCAAAACGCCTTAGCATTAATGAGCAGTTCTTC
CSVSKRLSINEQFF
>-|-|TRBJ2-7|TRBV29-1
TGCAGCGTTGGCCTCGGACAGGGAGGGATTGGATACGAGCAGTACTTC
CSVGLGQGGIGYEQYF
>TRBD1|-|TRBJ1-2|TRBV30
TGTGCCTGGTCGTACAGGGGCCGAACTAACTATGGCTACACCTTC
CAWSYRGRTNYGYTF
>-|few|TRBJ2-1|TRBV30
TGTGCCTGGGCGGCAGACTCCTACAATGAGCAGTTCTTC
CAWAADSYNEQFF
>TRBD2|-|TRBJ2-7|TRBV5-1
TGCGCCAGCAGCGCACCGGGACTAGCGGCCTCCTACGAGCAGTACTTC
CASSAPGLAASYEQYF
>-|-|TRBJ2-1|TRBV6-5
TGTGCCAGCAGTTCAATGAATGAGCAGTTCTTC
CASSSMNEQFF
>TRBD1|few|TRBJ2-2|TRBV5-1
TGCGCCAGCAGCTTGAATACCGGGACAGGGGCCGGGGAGCTGTTTTTT
CASSLNTGTGAGELFF
>-|-|TRBJ1-1|TRBV30
TGTGCCTGGAGTTCTCCGGGACAACTGAACACTGAAGCTTTCTTT
CAWSSPGQLNTEAFF
>TRBD1|few|TRBJ1-4|TRBV30
TGTGCCTGGACCCGACAGGGAGCCGCTAATGAAAAACTGTTTTTT
CAWTRQGAANEKLFF
>-|-|TRBJ2-2|TRBV15
TGTGCCACCTCGACCGGGACGTTAGCGAACACCGGGGAGCTGTTTTTT
CATSTGTLANTGELFF